Shown below are 27 T cell receptor beta chains from a single sample sequenced in a study of PD-1 blockade in classical Hodgkin lymphoma. Assay used: immunoSEQ multiplex PCR; TCRdb lists only in-frame clones, some missing. The sample lists around 150,000 clones; around 84% were seen once. All patients experienced relapse after autologous stem cell transplantation, and brentuximab vedotin exposure was variable. This material consisted of peripheral blood mononuclear cells (PBMCs), taken before the second cycle of nivolumab. These receptors originate from a human donor with classical Hodgkin lymphoma.

This chain uses TRBV7-9 with TRBJ1-3; 7 positions agree with TRBD1. CDR1 and CDR2 (germline): SEHNR, FQNEAQ (reference sequence). This CDR3 has 15 residues. After removal of 0 bases from V and 3 bases from J, the junction contained 2 bases not matched to a gene. CDR3 sequence: CASSLAHRGGNTIYF. The DNA for the CDR3 is TGTGCCAGCAGCTTAGCCCACAGGGGTGGAAACACCATATATTTT.

The CDR3 region has the DNA TGTGCCAGCTCACCACCGCGGGGGGTTTACAATGAGCAGTTCTTC. Its protein is CASSPPRGVYNEQFF. This chain joins TRBV18 and TRBJ2-1; 8 bases align to TRBD2. The J segment lost 4 bases and the V segment lost 0 bases, leaving 2 bases of the junction unmatched. Germline lookup yields CDR1 KGHSH and CDR2 LQKENI. CDR3 length: 15 residues.

The chain combines TRBV18 with TRBJ2-7; the match to TRBD1 covers 10 bases. CDR3 length: 14 amino acids. V shed 0 bases, J shed 6 bases, and the junction held 2 bases outside the gene matches. Germline loops: CDR1 KGHSH, CDR2 LQKENI. The CDR3 spells CASSPPGTGVEQYF. The CDR3 DNA reads as TGTGCCAGCTCACCACCGGGGACAGGGGTCGAGCAGTACTTC.

V and J are TRBV29-1 and TRBJ2-3; the D is unclear. Per germline, CDR1 SQVTM and CDR2 ANQGSEA. Trimming pared 0 bases from V and 8 bases from J, leaving 15 bases between. CDR3 size: 14 residues. The CDR3 sequence: CSVEDSPFMVTQYF. The CDR3, as DNA: TGCAGCGTTGAAGACTCTCCCTTTATGGTTACGCAGTATTTT.

Notes on this clone: The sample carries other DNA sequences with the same CDR3. The genes are TRBV9 and TRBJ2-5; possible D gene TRBD2, 6 bases. The CDR3 loop spans 13 amino acids. Between the trimmed V and J ends, which lost 0 bases and 5 bases, there was a span of 8 bases. Germline V gene lookup returns CDR1 SGDLS and CDR2 YYNGEE. The CDR3 DNA follows: TGTGCCAGCAGCGTAGGCGGAGGGGAGACCCAGTACTTC. Protein: CASSVGGGETQYF.

This rearrangement joins TRBV28 to TRBJ1-1; D might be TRBD1 (6 bases). The V end lost 6 bases, the J end lost 4 bases, and 15 bases lay between the germline ends. The CDR3 loop spans 14 amino acids. In germline, CDR1 is MDHEN, CDR2 SYDVKM. The CDR3 bases are TGTGCCAGCAGCTCAGCCCAGGGGCCCACTGAAGCTTTCTTT. Protein: CASSSAQGPTEAFF.

The chain recombines TRBV10-3 with TRBJ2-1; 15 bases agree with TRBD2. Germline CDR1 and CDR2: ENHRY and SYGVKD. The length of the CDR3 is 15 residues. V shed 7 bases and J 7 bases; nucleotides not matched to a gene: 5. As DNA, the CDR3 is TGTGCCATCACGGGACTAGCGGGGGGAAGAAATGAGCAGTTCTTC. Amino acids: CAITGLAGGRNEQFF.

This sequence joins TRBV28 and TRBJ2-2; 7 bases are a match to TRBD2. The germline CDR1 and CDR2 sequences are MDHEN and SYDVKM. The trim removed 3 bases at V and 3 bases at J, leaving 13 bases unmatched. The CDR3 totals 18 residues. The CDR3 sequence is CASSFPTQTSPDTGELFF. CDR3 bases: TGTGCCAGCAGTTTCCCCACTCAGACTAGCCCGGACACCGGGGAGCTGTTTTTT.

The rearrangement uses TRBV5-4 and TRBJ1-2; 8 bases align to TRBD1. This CDR3 is 15 amino acids long. Germline V gives CDR1 SGHNT, CDR2 YYREEE (reference sequence). V shed 4 bases and J 1 base; nucleotides not matched to a gene: 6. The CDR3 DNA is TGTGCCAGCAGCCTTGGGACAGGCCTTAACTATGGCTACACCTTC. This codes for CASSLGTGLNYGYTF.

The chain recombines TRBV10-3 with TRBJ2-5, with a possible D match to TRBD1 (6 bases). Trimming removed 3 bases from V and 1 base from J, with 12 bases in between. Germline CDR1 ENHRY, CDR2 SYGVKD. CDR3 length: 15 residues. CDR3 DNA: TGTGCCATCAGTGAAGGGGCAGGGGTCCAAGAGACCCAGTACTTC. Its translation: CAISEGAGVQETQYF.

This clone came up a few times. This chain joins TRBV7-3 and TRBJ2-2; D is possibly TRBD2 (6 bases). Germline V gene lookup returns CDR1 SGHTA and CDR2 FQGTGA. The CDR3 loop spans 16 amino acids. The V end was cut by 3 bases, the J end by 0 bases, with 11 bases between. DNA for the CDR3: TGTGCCAGCAGCTTCGGAGGGGCACCGAACACCGGGGAGCTGTTTTTT. Protein: CASSFGGAPNTGELFF.

The chain recombines TRBV6-5 with TRBJ1-1; D gene ambiguous. The germline V gene has CDR1 MNHEY and CDR2 SVGAGI. Deletions cut 4 bases from V and 0 bases from J, with 12 bases between. There are 15 residues in the CDR3. The DNA for the CDR3 is TGTGCCAGCAGTTTGAGGTTGTTTATGAACACTGAAGCTTTCTTT. Translation gives CASSLRLFMNTEAFF.

This sequence joins TRBV18 and TRBJ2-1; TRBD2 matches 9 bases. Looked up from germline, CDR1 is KGHSH and CDR2 is LQKENI. J lost 7 bases, V lost 2 bases, and 3 bases had no gene match. This CDR3 comprises 14 residues. The CDR3 nucleotides read TGTGCCAGCTCACCAAAGCGGGAGGTGAATGAGCAGTTCTTC. Translating gives CASSPKREVNEQFF.

J is TRBJ2-7 and V is TRBV6-6; 8 positions agree with TRBD2. J gave up 5 bases and V 2 bases, and 8 bases lay outside the gene matches. Germline lookup yields CDR1 MNHNY and CDR2 SVGAGI (reference sequence). There are 15 residues in the CDR3. The CDR3 loop reads CASSYITGGPDEQYF. Written as DNA, the CDR3 is TGTGCCAGCAGTTACATCACGGGGGGGCCGGACGAGCAGTACTTC.

The chain joins TRBV19 to TRBJ2-3; D not resolved. Germline V gene sequence: CDR1 LNHDA, CDR2 SQIVND (reference sequence). V shed 7 bases and J shed 1 base, with 12 bases lying between them. This CDR3 region has 14 residues. In DNA form, the CDR3 reads TGTGCCAGTACCACTACTCCGGGCACAGATACGCAGTATTTT. Translation: CASTTTPGTDTQYF.

This clone was counted only a few times. This chain links TRBV18 with TRBJ1-4, with a tentative D call TRBD1 (5 bases). The CDR3 spans 18 residues. The germline gives CDR1 KGHSH, CDR2 LQKENI. V was pared by 1 base and J by 0 bases, with 15 bases between. Here the CDR3 DNA reads TGTGCCAGCTCACCACGGCCCACAGGACCTTCAACTAATGAAAAACTGTTTTTT. Residues: CASSPRPTGPSTNEKLFF.

The gene calls are TRBV4-3 and TRBJ1-2; D not certain. Germline V lookup: CDR1 LGHNA, CDR2 YSLEER. This CDR3 is built from 15 residues. Trimming pared 0 bases from V and 4 bases from J, leaving 12 bases between. CDR3 nucleotides: TGCGCCAGCAGCCAAGATCGTGGGGTTGGCTATGGCTACACCTTC. The encoded protein is CASSQDRGVGYGYTF.

The chain joins TRBV7-2 to TRBJ2-2; 7 bases match TRBD1. The junction had 5 bases not matched to a gene; V was cut back by 2 bases and J by 5 bases. CDR3 length: 15 amino acids. Looked up from germline, CDR1 is SGHTA and CDR2 is FQGNSA. The CDR3 DNA reads as TGTGCCAGCAGCTTAAGGGACAGCGGAACCGGGGAGCTGTTTTTT. Amino acid sequence: CASSLRDSGTGELFF.

The V gene is TRBV19, the J gene TRBJ2-3; 8 positions match TRBD1. CDR3 size: 14 residues. V lost 3 bases and J lost 5; bases outside the gene matches: 4. Germline V gives CDR1 LNHDA, CDR2 SQIVND (reference sequence). CDR3 loop: CASSMGQVRDTQYF. The CDR3 bases are TGTGCCAGTAGTATGGGACAGGTCAGAGATACGCAGTATTTT.

The V gene is TRBV25-1, the J gene TRBJ2-7; tentative D call: TRBD2 (5 bases). Germline loops: CDR1 MGHDK, CDR2 SYGVNS. V was pared by 3 bases and J by 6 bases, with 12 bases between. The CDR3 length is 13 residues. This CDR3 is CASSDVGVREQYF. The CDR3 DNA reads as TGTGCCAGCAGTGATGTCGGGGTACGCGAGCAGTACTTC.

The sample holds one count of this clone. The rearrangement uses TRBV30 and TRBJ1-1; no clear D. The CDR3 spans 14 residues. Trimming stripped 0 bases from V and 0 bases from J, with 8 bases between. CDR1 is GTSNPN, CDR2 SVGIG, per germline (reference sequence). The CDR3 nucleotides are TGTGCCTGGAGTGTAAGGGTTATGAACACTGAAGCTTTCTTT. Translation gives CAWSVRVMNTEAFF.

This clone was seen ten or more times. The gene calls are TRBV29-1 and TRBJ2-4; D might be TRBD1 or TRBD2, each matching 5 bases. Germline CDR1 reads SQVTM; CDR2 reads ANQGSEA. The CDR3 is 11 amino acids. Trimming took off 5 bases at V and 8 bases at J, with 10 bases between the two ends. The CDR3, as DNA: TGCAGCGTTCAGAGGGGACACATTCAGTACTTC. It is translated as CSVQRGHIQYF.

J is TRBJ2-7 and V is TRBV4-2, with a tentative D call TRBD2 (7 bases). This CDR3 has 16 amino acids. Germline values: CDR1 LGHNA, CDR2 YNFKEQ. V was clipped by 4 bases and J by 3 bases, with 19 bases between them. This CDR3 reads CASSPRSAGAFYEQYF. DNA of the CDR3: TGTGCCAGCAGCCCCCGGTCGGCGGGGGCCTTCTACGAGCAGTACTTC.

V is TRBV6-5 and J is TRBJ2-1, with 9 nucleotides matching TRBD2. This CDR3 has 15 amino acids. The germline CDR1 and CDR2 sequences are MNHEY and SVGAGI. V shed 6 bases, J shed 9 bases, and the junction held 12 bases outside the gene matches. DNA for the CDR3: TGTGCCAGCAGCCTTAGCGGGAGTCCGAACTTTGAGCAGTTCTTC. Encoded protein: CASSLSGSPNFEQFF.

This clone was recorded once. The rearrangement uses TRBV6-1 and TRBJ1-1; possible D gene TRBD1, 5 bases. V lost 7 bases and J 8 bases, leaving 17 bases between the germline ends. The CDR3 has 13 amino acids. Germline loops: CDR1 MNHNS, CDR2 SASEGT. In DNA form, the CDR3 reads TGTGCCAGCATGGGTGGGGGAGTCCTCGAAGCTTTCTTT. It encodes CASMGGGVLEAFF.

This chain links TRBV5-8 with TRBJ2-2, with D maybe TRBD1 (6 bases). V was clipped by 4 bases and J by 9 bases, with 22 bases between them. CDR3 length: 16 residues. The V gene's germline CDR1 is SGHTS and CDR2 YDEGEE. CDR3 sequence: CASSLPRTDRPRELFF. In nucleotides, the CDR3 is TGTGCCAGCAGCCTACCCAGGACAGATAGACCGAGGGAGCTGTTTTTT.

This clone appeared once. The chain is built from TRBV11-2 and TRBJ1-1; 7 bases fit TRBD1. This CDR3 spans 15 amino acids. With V trimmed by 3 bases and J by 0 bases, 4 bases remained unmatched. The V gene's germline CDR1 is SGHAT and CDR2 FQNNGV. The CDR3 region has the DNA TGTGCCAGCAGCTTTTCCAGGGGGGTGAACACTGAAGCTTTCTTT. Residues: CASSFSRGVNTEAFF.